This T cell receptor beta chain was sequenced in a study of OX40 agonist ivuxolimab in advanced cancers. The assay was immunoSEQ multiplex PCR, and TCRdb's table has in-frame clones only and misses some. The data contain tens of thousands of clones, roughly 84% of them singletons. A note on this clone: Its antigen remains unknown.

Points from the study as a whole: Expanded clones were, on average, more numerous among CD8+ T cells than CD4+.

This CDR3 region has 12 residues. Germline loops: CDR1 MDHEN, CDR2 SYDVKM. The V gene lost 6 bases and the J gene lost 6 bases, with 8 bases spanning the gap. The chain links TRBV28 to TRBJ2-2; D uncertain. Sequenced here: CD4+ or CD8+ T cells sorted from blood, sampled in a trial of the OX40 agonist ivuxolimab. This sequence was found in an adult with an advanced solid tumor such as melanoma, head and neck, liver or kidney cancer. The chain's CDR3 is CASRSGPGELFF. As DNA, the CDR3 is TGTGCCAGCAGAAGTGGGCCCGGGGAGCTGTTTTTT.